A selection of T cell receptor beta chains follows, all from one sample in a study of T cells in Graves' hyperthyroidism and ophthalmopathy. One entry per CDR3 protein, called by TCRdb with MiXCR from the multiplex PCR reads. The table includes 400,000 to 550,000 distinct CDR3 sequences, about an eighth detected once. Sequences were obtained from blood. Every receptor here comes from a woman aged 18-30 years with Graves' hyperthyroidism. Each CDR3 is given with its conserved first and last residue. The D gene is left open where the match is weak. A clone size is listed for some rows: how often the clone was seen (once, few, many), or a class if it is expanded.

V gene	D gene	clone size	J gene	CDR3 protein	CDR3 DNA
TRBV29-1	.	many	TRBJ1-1	CSVVLRASTEAFF	TGCAGCGTTGTGCTCAGGGCTAGCACTGAAGCTTTCTTT
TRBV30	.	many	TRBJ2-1	CAWTGTRSYNEQFF	TGTGCCTGGACCGGGACTCGGAGTTACAATGAGCAGTTCTTC
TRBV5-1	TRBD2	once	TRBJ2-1	CASSPTSWTSGNSFF	TGCGCCAGCAGCCCCACCTCCTGGACTAGCGGGAATTCGTTCTTC
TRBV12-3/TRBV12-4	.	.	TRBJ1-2	CASSTSTGAAYGYTF	.
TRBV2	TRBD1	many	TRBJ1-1	CASSVQGADTEAFF	TGTGCCAGCAGTGTACAGGGGGCGGACACTGAAGCTTTCTTT
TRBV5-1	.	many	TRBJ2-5	CASSTVQQQETQYF	TGCGCCAGCAGTACGGTGCAGCAACAAGAGACCCAGTACTTC
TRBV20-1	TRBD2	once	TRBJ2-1	CSARREAYNEQFF	TGCAGTGCCAGGCGGGAGGCCTACAATGAGCAGTTCTTC
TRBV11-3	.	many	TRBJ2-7	CASTDRGSSYEQYF	TGTGCCAGCACCGACCGGGGAAGCTCCTACGAGCAGTACTTC
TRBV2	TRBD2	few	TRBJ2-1	CASSLELAGPASYNEQFF	TGTGCCAGCAGTTTGGAACTAGCGGGACCCGCATCCTACAATGAGCAGTTCTTC
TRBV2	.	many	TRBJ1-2	CASSREMGGRRSGYTF	TGTGCCAGCAGCAGGGAGATGGGGGGTCGACGTAGTGGCTACACCTTC
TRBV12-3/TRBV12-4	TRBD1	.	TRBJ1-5	CASSFGSGTGDSNQPQHF	TGTGCCAGCAGTTTCGGGTCGGGAACAGGGGATAGCAATCAGCCCCAGCATTTT
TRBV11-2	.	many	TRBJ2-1	CASSLGVGEQFF	TGTGCCAGCAGCTTAGGGGTGGGGGAGCAGTTCTTC
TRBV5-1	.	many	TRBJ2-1	CASSQRWGNEQFF	TGCGCCAGCAGCCAGCGGTGGGGGAATGAGCAGTTCTTC
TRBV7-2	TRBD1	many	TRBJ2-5	CASSLFGTGAVPYQETQYF	TGTGCCAGCAGCTTATTCGGGACAGGGGCGGTCCCGTACCAAGAGACCCAGTACTTC
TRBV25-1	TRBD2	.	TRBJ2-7	CASSADSGSYYEQYF	TGTGCCAGCAGTGCGGATAGCGGGAGTTACTACGAGCAGTACTTC
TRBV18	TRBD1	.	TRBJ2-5	CASSSRDREETQYF	TGTGCCAGCTCATCCCGGGACAGGGAAGAGACCCAGTACTTC
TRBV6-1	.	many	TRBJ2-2	CASMGHPPGELFF	TGTGCCAGCATGGGACATCCTCCCGGGGAGCTGTTTTTT
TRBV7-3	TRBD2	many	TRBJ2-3	CASSLRGLAGGASTDTQYF	TGTGCCAGCAGCTTAAGGGGACTAGCGGGAGGCGCCAGCACAGATACGCAGTATTTT
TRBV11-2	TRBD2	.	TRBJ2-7	CASSPRTSVHYEQYF	TGTGCCAGCAGCCCCCGGACTAGCGTACACTACGAGCAGTACTTC
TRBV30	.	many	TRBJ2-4	CAWSVTGDIQYF	TGTGCCTGGAGTGTGACGGGAGACATTCAGTACTTC